The 5 T cell receptor beta chains below come from one sample, sequenced in a study of OX40 agonist ivuxolimab in advanced cancers. TCRdb keeps only in-frame clones here, not all; method: immunoSEQ multiplex PCR. Of roughly 16,000 clones in the sample, roughly 90% were seen once. The material sequenced was CD4+ or CD8+ T cells sorted from blood, taken in a trial of the OX40 agonist ivuxolimab. The receptors stem from an adult with an advanced solid tumor such as melanoma, head and neck, liver or kidney cancer.

This chain links TRBV14 with TRBJ1-2, with D perhaps TRBD1 (5 bases). Per the germline V gene, CDR1 is SGHDN and CDR2 is FVKESK. This CDR3 has 15 amino acids. The V end lost 0 bases, the J end lost 6 bases, and 14 bases lay between the germline ends. For the CDR3, the DNA is TGTGCCAGCAGCCAAGATCTGAGGGGCGAGAATGGCTACACCTTC. As protein: CASSQDLRGENGYTF.

The CDR3 DNA reads as TGCGCCAGCAGCCAAGTCGAAGGGCGGGAGCAGTACTTC. It encodes CASSQVEGREQYF. The chain joins TRBV4-1 to TRBJ2-7; unclear D gene. Germline-derived CDR1 and CDR2 are MGHRA and YSYEKL. The CDR3 extends over 13 amino acids. The germline V and J ends were trimmed by 1 base and 7 bases, with 11 bases remaining between them.

The rearrangement joins TRBV19 to TRBJ2-1; D might be TRBD2 (6 bases). The CDR3 is made up of 14 amino acids. CDR1 and CDR2 from the germline V gene are LNHDA and SQIVND (reference sequence). V lost 1 base, J lost 7 bases, and 11 bases lay in between. CDR3 protein: CASSIVGGMNEQFF. The CDR3 DNA sequence: TGTGCCAGTAGTATAGTTGGAGGGATGAATGAGCAGTTCTTC.

The chain carries TRBV5-1 and TRBJ2-2, with a weak D call TRBD1 (5 bases). The V gene lost 2 bases and the J gene lost 1 base, with 12 bases spanning the gap. This CDR3 has 16 amino acids. CDR1 SGHRS and CDR2 YFSETQ come from the germline V gene. CDR3 residues: CASSFLTDLNTGELFF. The CDR3, as DNA: TGCGCCAGCAGCTTTCTGACAGACTTGAACACCGGGGAGCTGTTTTTT. Combining the CDR3 with reference TRBV5-1 and TRBJ2-2 gives the whole variable domain KAGVTQTPRYLIKTRGQQVTLSCSPISGHRSVSWYQQTPGQGLQFLFEYFSETQRNKGNFPGRFSGRQFSNSRSEMNVSTLELGDSALYLCASSFLTDLNTGELFFGEGSRLTVL.

The chain is built from TRBV5-4 and TRBJ2-5, with D maybe TRBD2 (5 bases). The ends were cut back, 1 base at V and 2 bases at J, with 9 bases in the middle. CDR1 and CDR2 from the germline V gene are SGHNT and YYREEE (reference sequence). This CDR3 has 14 residues. DNA of the CDR3: TGTGCCAGCAGCTTGTGGACGGGGCAAGAGACCCAGTACTTC. This sequence encodes CASSLWTGQETQYF.